This entry lists 21 T cell receptor beta chains sequenced from one sample in a study of blood T cell repertoires in COVID-19 (dated by TCRdb to 2020 to 2022). The library was generated by the immunoSEQ multiplex PCR assay. As stored in TCRdb, this immuneACCESS dataset retains in-frame rearrangements with V and J assigned. A fraction of the clones does not appear; measured against another copy, unresolved V genes explain less than half of the discrepancy, and the remainder lacks a known reason. Counted in this sample were more than 95,000 clones; about 74% of them appeared once. The ten largest make up more than 5.5% of the sample. Input material: peripheral blood. All receptors come from a man aged 60 to 75 with acute or convalescent COVID-19.

This clone was detected only a few times. J is TRBJ1-6 and V is TRBV27; 7 bases map to TRBD1. V lost 5 bases to trimming and J lost 10 bases; unmatched junction nucleotides: 11. The CDR3 consists of 15 residues. Germline-derived CDR1 and CDR2 are MNHEY and SMNVEV (reference sequence). In nucleotides, the CDR3 is TGTGCCAGCAGTATTAAAACAGGGGTTAACTCACCCCTCCACTTT. It encodes CASSIKTGVNSPLHF.

The V gene is TRBV30, the J gene TRBJ1-6; TRBD1 agrees at 8 bases. Germline V gives CDR1 GTSNPN, CDR2 SVGIG (reference sequence). The CDR3 is made up of 15 amino acids. V gave up 2 bases and J gave up 9 bases; unmatched junction bases: 9. The DNA for the CDR3 is TGTGCCTGGAGTAAGGTCAGGGGGCAAGGTTCACCCCTCCACTTT. Protein product: CAWSKVRGQGSPLHF.

The genes are TRBV30 and TRBJ2-2, with D possibly TRBD2 on 6 matching bases. CDR3 length equals 13 residues. From germline, CDR1 is GTSNPN and CDR2 SVGIG (reference sequence). V lost 1 base and J lost 7, with 10 bases in between. For the CDR3, the DNA is TGTGCCTGGAGTGGCTCGGGGGTCGGGGAGCTGTTTTTT. As protein: CAWSGSGVGELFF.

This rearrangement joins TRBV13 to TRBJ1-1, with unresolved D. Germline CDR1 reads PRHDT; CDR2 reads FYEKMQ (reference sequence). Trimming took 0 bases from V and 5 from J, leaving 7 bases between them. This CDR3 comprises 13 residues. The CDR3 DNA reads as TGTGCCAGCAGCTTAGGAAGCTGGACTGAAGCTTTCTTT. Its translation: CASSLGSWTEAFF.

This chain links TRBV3-1 (or the pseudogene TRBV3-2) with TRBJ1-2; 9 nucleotides match TRBD1. Germline lookup yields CDR1 LGHDT and CDR2 YNNKEL (reference sequence). The J segment lost 5 bases and the V segment lost 3 bases, leaving 4 bases of the junction unmatched. This CDR3 contains 14 residues. The CDR3 nucleotides are TGTGCCAGCAGCCATCGGACAGGGGAATATGGCTACACCTTC. Translation gives CASSHRTGEYGYTF.

Here the CDR3 DNA reads TGTGCCAGCACCGAAGGCCCGGGACAGCGTAATTCACCCCTCCACTTT. Translated, it gives CASTEGPGQRNSPLHF. This rearrangement joins TRBV6-6 to TRBJ1-6; 7 bases agree with TRBD1. CDR1 is MNHNY and CDR2 is SVGAGI in the germline V gene (reference sequence). Trimming took 7 bases from V and 6 from J; bases not matched to a gene: 12. The CDR3 has 16 amino acids.

V is TRBV10-3 and J is TRBJ2-3, with 9 bases lining up with TRBD2. The junction had 5 bases not matched to a gene; V was cut back by 5 bases and J by 2 bases. The CDR3 sequence is 15 residues long. Germline loops: CDR1 ENHRY, CDR2 SYGVKD. The CDR3 here is CAISSGGRNTDTQYF. The DNA of the CDR3 is TGTGCCATCAGTAGCGGGGGGCGAAACACAGATACGCAGTATTTT.

The J gene is TRBJ2-7, the V gene TRBV6-1; TRBD2 agrees at 16 bases. The CDR3 has 14 residues. Germline lookup yields CDR1 MNHNS and CDR2 SASEGT. V lost 4 bases and J lost 9; bases outside the gene matches: 3. The chain's CDR3 is CASSAGLAGGGQYF. Here the CDR3 DNA reads TGTGCCAGCAGTGCGGGACTAGCGGGAGGGGGGCAGTACTTC.

The chain employs TRBV29-1 and TRBJ2-2, with D perhaps matching TRBD2 (6 bases). This CDR3 is built from 15 residues. V was clipped by 5 bases and J by 5 bases, with 18 bases between them. Germline CDR1 is SQVTM and CDR2 is ANQGSEA. This CDR3 reads CSVPSWDSLTGELFF. CDR3 DNA sequence: TGCAGCGTTCCCTCGTGGGACTCCCTGACCGGGGAGCTGTTTTTT.

This clone was detected once. The V gene is TRBV6-6, the J gene TRBJ2-5; the match to TRBD1 covers 8 bases. Germline loops: CDR1 MNHNY, CDR2 SVGAGI (reference sequence). Trimming took 3 bases from V and 1 from J; bases not matched to a gene: 1. This CDR3 comprises 14 residues. The CDR3 sequence: CASSYGTGQETQYF. The CDR3 DNA sequence: TGTGCCAGCAGTTATGGGACAGGCCAAGAGACCCAGTACTTC.

In its sample, this clone was seen a few times. The chain recombines TRBV3-1 (or the pseudogene TRBV3-2) with TRBJ2-7; tentative D call: TRBD1 (5 bases). Per the germline V gene, CDR1 is LGHDT and CDR2 is YNNKEL (reference sequence). V was shortened by 1 base and J by 4 bases, with 11 bases between the two germline ends. This CDR3 comprises 14 residues. CDR3 amino acids: CASSQVQGRYEQYF. CDR3 nucleotides: TGTGCCAGCAGCCAAGTGCAGGGTCGGTACGAGCAGTACTTC.

J is TRBJ2-7 and V is TRBV12-5, with 7 positions matching TRBD1. There are 12 residues in the CDR3. V lost 7 bases to trimming and J lost 4 bases; unmatched junction nucleotides: 4. Germline V gene data show CDR1 as LGHNT and CDR2 as FRNRAP. This chain's CDR3 is CASAGQSYEQYF. CDR3 coding DNA: TGTGCTAGTGCGGGACAGAGTTACGAGCAGTACTTC.

The chain links TRBV6-5 to TRBJ1-1; D ambiguous. Trimming removed 6 bases from V and 7 bases from J, with 18 bases in between. Per the germline V gene, CDR1 is MNHEY and CDR2 is SVGAGI. This CDR3 is 14 amino acids long. CDR3 DNA sequence: TGTGCCAGCAGAACAACCTCGGCGGGTCATGAAGCTTTCTTT. Its protein product is CASRTTSAGHEAFF.

This chain links TRBV5-1 with TRBJ2-3; 11 bases agree with TRBD2. Germline lookup yields CDR1 SGHRS and CDR2 YFSETQ. Trimming cost V 5 bases and J 4 bases; bases outside gene matches: 6. The CDR3 loop spans 15 amino acids. This CDR3 is CASSTLAGVPDTQYF. CDR3 in DNA: TGCGCCAGCAGTACACTAGCGGGAGTGCCAGATACGCAGTATTTT.

This chain links TRBV6-5 with TRBJ2-4; TRBD2 aligns across 9 bases. Unmatched junction bases numbered 8, after V lost 6 bases and J lost 5 bases. The CDR3 is 15 residues long. Per the germline V gene, CDR1 is MNHEY and CDR2 is SVGAGI. CDR3 sequence reads: CASRSQSSGENIQYF. CDR3 nucleotides: TGTGCCAGCAGGTCCCAATCTAGCGGGGAAAACATTCAGTACTTC.

The chain has TRBV4-1 and TRBJ2-6; 7 nucleotides match TRBD1. V was clipped by 1 base and J by 4 bases; unmatched bases: 7. The CDR3 consists of 17 residues. Germline assignment: CDR1 MGHRA and CDR2 YSYEKL. This CDR3 is CASSQVEQGSGANVLTF. The CDR3 DNA reads TGCGCCAGCAGCCAAGTCGAACAGGGGTCCGGGGCCAACGTCCTGACTTTC.

The rearrangement uses TRBV9 and TRBJ1-2; unclear D gene. CDR3 length: 14 residues. V shed 0 bases and J shed 2 bases, with 8 bases lying between them. Germline V gives CDR1 SGDLS, CDR2 YYNGEE. The CDR3 reads CASSVAGGNYGYTF. The CDR3 nucleotides are TGTGCCAGCAGCGTAGCGGGAGGAAACTATGGCTACACCTTC.

The chain carries TRBV11-2 and TRBJ1-2; D remains unclear. V was shortened by 0 bases and J by 6 bases, with 14 bases between the two germline ends. In germline, CDR1 is SGHAT, CDR2 FQNNGV. The CDR3 has 15 residues. CDR3 in DNA: TGTGCCAGCAGCTTAGATTTCACGCAGGCTGATGGCTACACCTTC. Amino acids: CASSLDFTQADGYTF.

J is TRBJ2-7 and V is TRBV5-1; 8 bases are a match to TRBD2. The germline gives CDR1 SGHRS, CDR2 YFSETQ. After removal of 1 base from V and 6 bases from J, the junction contained 6 bases not matched to a gene. The CDR3 has 14 amino acids. This CDR3 is CASSLTAGAPEQYF. DNA of the CDR3: TGCGCCAGCAGCTTGACAGCGGGAGCCCCCGAGCAGTACTTC.

The rearrangement links TRBV10-3 to TRBJ1-1; D gene unclear. V was cut by 10 bases and J by 1 base, with 7 bases left in between. Germline V gene lookup returns CDR1 ENHRY and CDR2 SYGVKD. CDR3 length equals 11 residues. As DNA, the CDR3 is TGTGCCAGGGCACCGAACACTGAAGCTTTCTTT. Translation: CARAPNTEAFF.

The J gene is TRBJ2-3, the V gene TRBV11-2, with 12 bases matching TRBD1. Germline CDR1 reads SGHAT; CDR2 reads FQNNGV. The V gene end was trimmed by 4 bases and the J gene end by 2 bases; junction bases not matched to a gene: 10. The CDR3 is made up of 18 amino acids. CDR3 in amino acids: CASSSRIGTGGHTDTQYF. CDR3 in DNA: TGTGCCAGCAGCTCAAGGATTGGGACAGGGGGCCACACAGATACGCAGTATTTT.